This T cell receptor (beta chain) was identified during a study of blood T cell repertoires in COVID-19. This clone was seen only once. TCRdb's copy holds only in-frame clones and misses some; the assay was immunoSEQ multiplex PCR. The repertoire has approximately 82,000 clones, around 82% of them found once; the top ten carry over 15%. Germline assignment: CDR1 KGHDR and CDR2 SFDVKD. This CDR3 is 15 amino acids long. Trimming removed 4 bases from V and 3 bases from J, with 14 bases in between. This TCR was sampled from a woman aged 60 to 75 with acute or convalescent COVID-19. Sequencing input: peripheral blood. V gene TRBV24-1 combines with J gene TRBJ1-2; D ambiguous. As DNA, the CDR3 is TGTGCCACCAGTGACCGCCGGGGTTTTGACTATGGCTACACCTTC. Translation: CATSDRRGFDYGYTF.